Reported below is one TCR beta chain. No antigen is known for it. No much larger clonotype is one base removed from it; base qualities were not supplied. The entire amount of isolated RNA was reverse transcribed using the High Capacity cDNA Reverse Transcription Kit, so the sequenced TCRB transcripts were expressed ones. Deep immunoSEQ sequencing was applied to naive, central memory and regulatory T cell samples, giving an average of about 3.6 million total reads per sample. After sorted cells were lysed in RLT buffer, RNA was extracted with DNase-treated RNeasy Micro or Mini kits, with the choice depending on cell number. To prevent cross-contamination, every cell subset was processed on its own, while patient and healthy donor samples were processed together. The immunoSEQ multiplex PCR was used to amplify TCRB sequences from cDNA, generating 87-bp fragments that spanned the CDR3 region. Sequencing of the amplicons was performed on the Illumina HiSeq platform. The original methods were these. PCR bias was computationally corrected using synthetic template baselines, reads within Hamming distance 2 were collapsed, and singletons that could not be merged were discarded. Reads were aligned against IMGT so that V, D and J genes, CDR3 length and insertions or deletions at six rearrangement sites could be assigned. Within each subset, clonotype counts were normalized to sorted cell number, and only after that were true diversity and Gini coefficients computed with the tcR R package. The overlap coefficient, calculated on TCRB nucleotide sequences, was used to quantify repertoire sharing. Out-of-frame TCRB sequences from naive cells were analyzed as a proxy for the pre-selection repertoire. The source is immuneACCESS, and TCRdb retained only in-frame sequences with V and J called. Part of the clones is not carried over; for the studies checked, unresolved V genes explain less than half of this, and the remainder is unexplained. V, J and clone size were drawn from that table, and D and trimming were deduced from the DNA. This sample gives a few hundred thousand clones in total; more than 12% of them show up just once. The ten largest clones add up to approximately 0.019% of the sample.

From each donor, a single peripheral blood sample of roughly 0.11 L on average was drawn into heparinised tubes. A BD FACSAria II was used to sort naive, central memory, regulatory and stem cell-like memory CD4+ T cells with a panel that included CD45RO, CCR7, CD25, CD127, CD95 and CD27. A purity above 95% was achieved for all sorted populations. PBMCs were separated immediately by Lymphoprep density gradient centrifugation and were stained directly, without being cultured. So that batch effects would be minimized, each experiment stained and sorted samples in pairs, pairing one healthy donor with one patient. This record comes from a study of beta chain features in type 1 diabetes (dated by TCRdb to the late 2010s). For the wider study: Mean age, gender distribution, total cell number and subset yield were not different between patients and healthy donors. A total of around 100 million sorted cells were examined across all samples, and RNA yield correlated strongly with the number of cells per subset. In the study, TCRB repertoires of sorted circulating CD4+ T cell subsets from recently diagnosed type 1 diabetes patients were compared with those of matched healthy donors. Whereas all 30 or so donors provided naive and central memory subsets, regulatory and stem cell-like memory subsets were isolated from just 8 patients and roughly eight healthy donors. Study-wide conclusions, independent of this receptor: Naive, central memory and regulatory TCRB repertoires appeared to be more similar among patients than among healthy donors. In all four CD4+ subsets, TCRB CDR3 length was moderately but significantly shorter in type 1 diabetes patients. Because cDNA rather than genomic DNA was sequenced, highly expressing activated cells could have been over-represented, although no difference in activation and CD3 levels was found between groups. Only small numbers of individuals were included in the HLA sub-analyses, which left unresolved whether HLA type had any influence on TCRB rearrangement. Shorter templates might be favored by PCR, yet because patient and control samples were amplified and corrected together, any such skew would affect both groups equally. At VDJ recombination sites, patients with type 1 diabetes made fewer insertions and deleted more nucleotides, a pattern implying thymic rearrangement abnormalities.

Cut back by 2 bases and 6 bases, the V and J ends lie 8 bases apart. The CDR3 runs 12 residues from the cysteine to the phenylalanine. This entry keeps only the CDR3 DNA: 36 bases, framed from base 1. From a lookup of the germline V gene, CDR1 and CDR2 are MNHNS and SASEGT. Here the chain combines TRBV6-1 and TRBJ2-7; the D gene lacks a confident call. Sequenced: naive CD4+ T cells from blood. The cell subset or site label for this specimen denotes: true naive CD4+ T cells. This clonotype was sampled from a woman younger than 30 in good health. Read as DNA, the sequence is TGTGCCAGCAGTGAACCTCTGAGCGAGCAGTACTTC. Its product reads: CASSEPLSEQYF.